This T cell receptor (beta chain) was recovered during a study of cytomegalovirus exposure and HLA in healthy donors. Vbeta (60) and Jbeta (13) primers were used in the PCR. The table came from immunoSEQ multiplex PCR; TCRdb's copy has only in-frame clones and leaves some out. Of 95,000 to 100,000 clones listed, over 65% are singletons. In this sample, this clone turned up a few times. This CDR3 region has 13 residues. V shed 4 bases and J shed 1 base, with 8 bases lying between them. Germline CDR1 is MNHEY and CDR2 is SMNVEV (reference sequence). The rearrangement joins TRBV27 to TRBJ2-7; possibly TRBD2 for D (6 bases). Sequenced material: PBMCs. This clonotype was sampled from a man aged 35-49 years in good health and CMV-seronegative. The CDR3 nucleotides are TGTGCCAGCAGTTATCGGGGGTCCTACGAGCAGTACTTC. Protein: CASSYRGSYEQYF.